Included here is one T cell receptor beta chain sequence, with context. The antigen remains undetermined. Preparation of the TCRbeta library involved a method that used unique molecular identifiers. TCRdb passed the PCR reads through MiXCR, listing each CDR3 protein once. This table has hundreds of thousands of distinct CDR3 sequences, roughly 13% appearing once. This specimen comes from a study of T-cell reconstitution after alpha-beta-depleted transplantation in children. Findings of the study overall: Where some patients showed high TCRbeta diversity at day 60, it came from recipient T cells and thymic progenitors that had survived. About two months after transplant, alpha-beta T cells reportedly came from several hundred expanded graft clones. Newly made T cells mostly supplied T-cell counts and diversity one year after transplant.

CDR1 and CDR2 (germline): KGHSH, LQKENI. The CDR3 is 15 residues long. V lost 4 bases and J 0 bases, leaving 13 bases between the germline ends. The sequence was collected from a male patient aged 5 to 17 who had a stem cell transplant for acute myeloid leukemia, so the T cells may come from the graft donor. V usage is TRBV18 and J usage is TRBJ2-7; perhaps TRBD1 as D (5 bases). The input for sequencing was PBMCs, mostly from graft donor cells, taken 360 days after TCRalphabeta/CD19-depleted stem cell transplant. The CDR3 loop is CASSLAGSISYEQYF. The CDR3 DNA reads TGTGCCAGCTCACTCGCAGGGTCTATCTCCTACGAGCAGTACTTC.